The 13 T cell receptor beta chains presented below share a single source sample, sequenced in a study of T cell responses to AZD1222 COVID-19 vaccine. Libraries were prepared by immunoSEQ multiplex PCR; TCRdb keeps only in-frame clonotypes and omits some of them. The sample carries some 190,000 clones, 85% to 95% recorded once. The sample consisted of peripheral blood, taken on day 0 of AZD1222 vaccination. The source is an adult in good health.

This clone was counted a single time. This rearrangement joins TRBV6-5 to TRBJ2-1; possibly TRBD1 for D (6 bases). The CDR3 totals 13 residues. Germline assignment: CDR1 MNHEY and CDR2 SVGAGI. V was shortened by 9 bases and J by 0 bases, with 9 bases between the two germline ends. The chain's CDR3 is CASGTPSYNEQFF. The CDR3, as DNA: TGTGCCAGTGGGACACCCTCCTACAATGAGCAGTTCTTC.

This clone came up once. The V gene is TRBV5-1, the J gene TRBJ2-7, with a possible D match to TRBD2 (7 bases). The CDR3 runs to 15 residues. Trimming cost V 0 bases and J 1 base, with 11 bases left between them. Germline V lookup: CDR1 SGHRS, CDR2 YFSETQ. As DNA, the CDR3 is TGCGCCAGCAGCTTGGCGGGGGGCTCGTCCTACGAGCAGTACTTC. Protein sequence: CASSLAGGSSYEQYF. Using reference TRBV5-1 and TRBJ2-7 for the parts outside the CDR3, the full variable domain is KAGVTQTPRYLIKTRGQQVTLSCSPISGHRSVSWYQQTPGQGLQFLFEYFSETQRNKGNFPGRFSGRQFSNSRSEMNVSTLELGDSALYLCASSLAGGSSYEQYFGPGTRLTVT.

This chain joins TRBV23-1 and TRBJ1-2; D gene uncertain. TRBV23-1 falls under the ORF class, with uncertain function. The V gene lost 0 bases and the J gene lost 5 bases, with 13 bases spanning the gap. The CDR3 is made up of 15 amino acids. CDR3 residues: CASSQSRGAYYGYTF. The CDR3 bases are TGCGCCAGCAGTCAATCACGAGGAGCCTATTATGGCTACACCTTC.

The V gene is TRBV30, the J gene TRBJ2-7; D may be TRBD1 (6 bases). From germline, CDR1 is GTSNPN and CDR2 SVGIG (reference sequence). The CDR3 has 16 amino acids. Trimming took off 1 base at V and 1 base at J, with 17 bases between the two ends. The CDR3 sequence is CAWSASPDRVSYEQYF. The CDR3 DNA reads as TGTGCCTGGAGTGCCTCCCCGGACAGAGTATCCTACGAGCAGTACTTC. Based on the CDR3 plus reference TRBV30 and TRBJ2-7, the full variable domain is SQTIHQWPATLVQPVGSPLSLECTVEGTSNPNLYWYRQAAGRGLQLLFYSVGIGQISSEVPQNLSASRPQDRQFILSSKKLLLSDSGFYLCAWSASPDRVSYEQYFGPGTRLTVT.

This sequence joins TRBV30 and TRBJ2-2, with D possibly matching TRBD1 (5 bases). Trimming stripped 5 bases from V and 1 base from J, with 14 bases between. This CDR3 spans 15 amino acids. In germline, CDR1 is GTSNPN, CDR2 SVGIG (reference sequence). The CDR3 sequence is CAWYSRGRNTGELFF. Here the CDR3 DNA reads TGTGCCTGGTACTCTAGGGGTCGGAACACCGGGGAGCTGTTTTTT.

This clone was seen a single time. The rearrangement uses TRBV5-1 and TRBJ2-7; D may be TRBD1 or TRBD2 (6 bases each). Germline loops: CDR1 SGHRS, CDR2 YFSETQ. The CDR3 totals 15 residues. The V gene lost 5 bases and the J gene lost 8 bases, with 23 bases spanning the gap. CDR3: CASRSWAGQGTKQYF. The DNA of the CDR3 is TGCGCCAGCAGATCCTGGGCGGGGCAGGGGACCAAGCAGTACTTC.

The chain is built from TRBV5-4 and TRBJ2-7; possible D gene TRBD2, 5 bases. The germline V and J ends were trimmed by 4 bases and 4 bases, with 18 bases remaining between them. CDR1 is SGHNT and CDR2 is YYREEE in the germline V gene (reference sequence). The CDR3 consists of 15 residues. CDR3 coding DNA: TGTGCCAGCAGCCCTGATGCTCCCGGGGTGTACGAGCAGTACTTC. Protein sequence: CASSPDAPGVYEQYF. The whole variable domain, remainder taken from reference TRBV5-4 and TRBJ2-7, is ETGVTQSPTHLIKTRGQQVTLRCSSQSGHNTVSWYQQALGQGPQFIFQYYREEENGRGNFPPRFSGLQFPNYSSELNVNALELDDSALYLCASSPDAPGVYEQYFGPGTRLTVT.

J is TRBJ1-2 and V is TRBV7-9, with D possibly TRBD1 on 5 matching bases. V was trimmed by 5 bases and J by 0 bases, leaving 10 bases between them. This CDR3 region has 14 residues. Germline V gives CDR1 SEHNR, CDR2 FQNEAQ (reference sequence). The CDR3 bases are TGTGCCAGCAGCCCGGACACGACTAACTATGGCTACACCTTC. Translation: CASSPDTTNYGYTF.

The chain joins TRBV18 to TRBJ1-6, with a possible D match to TRBD1 (5 bases). CDR3 length equals 14 residues. Germline CDR1 KGHSH, CDR2 LQKENI. V was clipped by 6 bases and J by 6 bases, with 12 bases between them. This chain's CDR3 is CASSGTDTNSPLHF. The CDR3 region has the DNA TGTGCCAGCTCGGGGACCGATACTAATTCACCCCTCCACTTT. The variable domain in full, completed from reference TRBV18 and TRBJ1-6, reads NAGVMQNPRHLVRRRGQEARLRCSPMKGHSHVYWYRQLPEEGLKFMVYLQKENIIDESGMPKERFSAEFPKEGPSILRIQQVVRGDSAAYFCASSGTDTNSPLHFGNGTRLTVT.

The V and J genes are TRBV7-6 and TRBJ1-3; D remains unclear. The germline gives CDR1 SGHVS, CDR2 FNYEAQ. This CDR3 has 17 residues. V was pared by 2 bases and J by 0 bases, with 14 bases between. CDR3 nucleotide sequence: TGTGCCAGCAGCTTAATTCAAGGCAGTCTCTCTGGAAACACCATATATTTT. It is translated as CASSLIQGSLSGNTIYF. Combining the CDR3 with reference TRBV7-6 and TRBJ1-3 gives the whole variable domain GAGVSQSPRYKVTKRGQDVALRCDPISGHVSLYWYRQALGQGPEFLTYFNYEAQQDKSGLPNDRFSAERPEGSISTLTIQRTEQRDSAMYRCASSLIQGSLSGNTIYFGEGSWLTVV.

This clone was seen just once. This sequence joins TRBV5-4 and TRBJ1-4, with TRBD1 matching 10 bases. Per germline, CDR1 SGHNT and CDR2 YYREEE (reference sequence). Losses at the gene ends were 0 bases for V and 7 bases for J; bases not matched to a gene: 9. CDR3 size: 17 residues. For the CDR3, the DNA is TGTGCCAGCAGCTTGGAGGTGGGACAGGGGCCTGGTGAAAAACTGTTTTTT. Residues: CASSLEVGQGPGEKLFF.

The rearrangement uses TRBV12-3 or TRBV12-4 and TRBJ1-1; TRBD1 aligns across 7 bases. This CDR3 comprises 13 residues. V was pared by 6 bases and J by 5 bases, with 6 bases of the junction left unmatched. Written as DNA, the CDR3 is TGTGCCAGCAGCCTACAGGGGAGGACTGAAGCTTTCTTT. Residues: CASSLQGRTEAFF.

This chain links TRBV19 with TRBJ1-3; tentatively, D is TRBD1 (6 bases). The V gene lost 5 bases and the J gene lost 5 bases, with 10 bases spanning the gap. Germline V gene sequence: CDR1 LNHDA, CDR2 SQIVND (reference sequence). The CDR3 contains 13 residues. The CDR3 loop is CASSPDRRNTIYF. Written as DNA, the CDR3 is TGTGCCAGTAGTCCCGACAGGAGAAACACCATATATTTT.